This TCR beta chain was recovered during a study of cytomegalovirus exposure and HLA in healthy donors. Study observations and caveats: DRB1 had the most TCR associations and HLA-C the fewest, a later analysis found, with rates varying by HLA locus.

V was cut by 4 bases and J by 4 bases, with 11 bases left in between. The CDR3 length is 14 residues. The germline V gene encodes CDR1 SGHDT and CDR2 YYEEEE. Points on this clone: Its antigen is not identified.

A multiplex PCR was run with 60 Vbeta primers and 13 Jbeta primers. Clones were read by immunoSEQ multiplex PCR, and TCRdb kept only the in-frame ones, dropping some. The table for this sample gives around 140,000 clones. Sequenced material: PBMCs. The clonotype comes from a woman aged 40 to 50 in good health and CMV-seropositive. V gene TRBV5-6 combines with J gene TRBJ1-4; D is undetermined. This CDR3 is CASSRDSLNEKLFF. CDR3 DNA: TGTGCCAGCAGCCGAGATTCCCTTAATGAAAAACTGTTTTTT.